The source of this TCR beta chain is a study of blood T cell repertoires in COVID-19. At the level of the study: T cells, B-cell-depleted T cells, or PBMCs provided the cDNA or gDNA that served as material.

Trimming cost V 1 base and J 6 bases; bases outside gene matches: 11. Germline lookup yields CDR1 MGHRA and CDR2 YSYEKL. This CDR3 has 17 amino acids. As processed by the authors: Estimated nucleated cell counts came from reference gene primer amplification. Produced via immunoSEQ multiplex PCR; TCRdb's table is partial and in-frame only. V and J calls and clone size are copied from that table; D and trimming were computed from the DNA. The sample lists approximately 220,000 clones, 80% to 90% occurring once. The V call is TRBV4-1, the J call TRBJ2-2; 7 bases align to TRBD1. The receptor's source is a woman aged 60 to 75 who had recovered from COVID-19. The specimen sequenced was peripheral blood. The CDR3 bases are TGCGCCAGCAGCCAAGCAAGGGACAGAGGAGGTTCCGGGGAGCTGTTTTTT. It is translated as CASSQARDRGGSGELFF.